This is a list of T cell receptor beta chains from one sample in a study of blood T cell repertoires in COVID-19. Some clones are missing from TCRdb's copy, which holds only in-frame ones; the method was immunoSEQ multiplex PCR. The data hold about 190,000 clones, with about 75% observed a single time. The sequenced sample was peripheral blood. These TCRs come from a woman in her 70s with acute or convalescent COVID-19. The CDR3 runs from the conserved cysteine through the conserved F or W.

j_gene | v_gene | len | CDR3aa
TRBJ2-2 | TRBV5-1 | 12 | CASSLYTGELFF
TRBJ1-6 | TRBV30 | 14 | CAWSVLLFNSPLHF
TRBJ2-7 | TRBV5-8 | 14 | CASSPGQGSYEQYF
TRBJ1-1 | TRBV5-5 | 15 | CASSLGPGKNTEAFF
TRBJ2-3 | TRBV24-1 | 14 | CATSDPRGTDTQYF
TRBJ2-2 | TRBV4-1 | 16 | CASSQAGRGNTGELFF
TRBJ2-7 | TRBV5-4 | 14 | CASSLTEHPYEQYF
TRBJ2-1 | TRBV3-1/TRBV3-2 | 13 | CASSQRVQGEQFF
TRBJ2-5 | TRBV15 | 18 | CATSRVAAVGGRLETQYF
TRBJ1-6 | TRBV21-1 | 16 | CASNRTGCDYNSPLHF
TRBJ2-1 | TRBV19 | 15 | CASSTLAGVYNEQFF
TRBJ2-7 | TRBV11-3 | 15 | CASSLGALGSYEQYF
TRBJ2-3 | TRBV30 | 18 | CAWSPRRLAGGPSDTQYF
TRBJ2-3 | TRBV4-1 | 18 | CASSQEASGGPFRDTQYF
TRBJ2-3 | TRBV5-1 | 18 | CASSLEGTSGRTTDTQYF
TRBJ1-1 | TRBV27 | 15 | CASSLFYPGGDEAFF
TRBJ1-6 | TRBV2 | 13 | CASSPQINSPLHF
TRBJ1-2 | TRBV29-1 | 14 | CSVEPQGGVYGYTF
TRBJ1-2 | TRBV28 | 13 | CASTGSGQRSYTF
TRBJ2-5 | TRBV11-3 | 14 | CASSLRTGEETQYF
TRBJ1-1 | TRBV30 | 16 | CAWSSPTTGLNTEAFF
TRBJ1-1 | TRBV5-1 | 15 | CASSLDVDSRTEAFF
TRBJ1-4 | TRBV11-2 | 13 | CASSYGAGEKLFF
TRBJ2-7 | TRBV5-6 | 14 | CASSSSGSSYEQYF